This T cell receptor (beta chain) is from a study of PD-1 blockade in classical Hodgkin lymphoma. Note on this clone: Its antigen is not known.

The CDR3 spans 14 residues. V was pared by 5 bases and J by 1 base, with 11 bases between. Germline assignment: CDR1 MGHRA and CDR2 YSYEKL. The repertoire was sequenced with immunoSEQ multiplex PCR; TCRdb's copy has only in-frame clones and lacks some. The repertoire holds around 44,000 clones, with around 83% as singletons. Study conclusions and caveats: As was reported, newly diagnosed patients showed lower baseline TCR diversity than healthy donors did. Unlike CD8+ TCR diversity, which did not rise significantly by C4D1, CD4+ TCR diversity did.

With no exception, relapse followed autologous stem cell transplantation in all patients, and brentuximab vedotin exposure varied. The sequence was obtained from a human donor with classical Hodgkin lymphoma. This material consisted of peripheral blood mononuclear cells (PBMCs), taken before the second cycle of nivolumab. V usage is TRBV4-1 and J usage is TRBJ1-1; D is uncertain. The CDR3, as DNA: TGCGCCAGCAGCGTTCGGACGGGGAACACTGAAGCTTTCTTT. Protein: CASSVRTGNTEAFF.